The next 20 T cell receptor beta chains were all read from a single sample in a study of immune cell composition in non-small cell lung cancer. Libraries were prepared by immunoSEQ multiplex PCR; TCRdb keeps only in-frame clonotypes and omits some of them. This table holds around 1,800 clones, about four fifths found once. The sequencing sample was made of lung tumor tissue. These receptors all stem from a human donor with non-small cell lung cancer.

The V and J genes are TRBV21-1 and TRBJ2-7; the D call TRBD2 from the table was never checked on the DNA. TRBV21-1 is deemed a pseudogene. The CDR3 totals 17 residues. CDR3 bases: TGTGCCAGCAGCAAAGTTGGCGGGAACCTTATTTCTTACGAGCAGTACTTC. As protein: CASSKVGGNLISYEQYF.

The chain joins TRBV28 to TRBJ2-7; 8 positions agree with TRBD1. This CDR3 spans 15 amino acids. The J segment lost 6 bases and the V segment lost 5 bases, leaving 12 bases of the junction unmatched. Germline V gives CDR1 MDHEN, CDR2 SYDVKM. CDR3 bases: TGTGCCAGCAGTCAACCCCCGGACAGGGTGGGCGAGCAGTACTTC. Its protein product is CASSQPPDRVGEQYF.

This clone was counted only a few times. The CDR3 spells CASSLPHSREQYF. DNA for the CDR3: TGTGCCAGCAGCTTACCCCATTCTCGGGAGCAGTACTTC. The chain joins TRBV11-2 to TRBJ2-7; no clear D gene. Germline CDR1 reads SGHAT; CDR2 reads FQNNGV. The ends were cut back, 2 bases at V and 7 bases at J, with 12 bases in the middle. CDR3 length equals 13 residues.

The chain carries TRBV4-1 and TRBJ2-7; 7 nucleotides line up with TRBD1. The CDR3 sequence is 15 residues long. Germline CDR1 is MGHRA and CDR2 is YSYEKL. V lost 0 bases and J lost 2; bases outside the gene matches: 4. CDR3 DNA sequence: TGCGCCAGCAGCCAAGATCCCGGGACAGCCTACGAGCAGTACTTC. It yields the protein CASSQDPGTAYEQYF.

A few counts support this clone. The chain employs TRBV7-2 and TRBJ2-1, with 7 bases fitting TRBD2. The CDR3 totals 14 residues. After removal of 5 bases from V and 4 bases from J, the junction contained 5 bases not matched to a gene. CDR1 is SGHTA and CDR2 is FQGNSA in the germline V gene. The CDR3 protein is CASSRGSGYNEQFF. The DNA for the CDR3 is TGTGCCAGCAGCCGCGGGAGCGGTTACAATGAGCAGTTCTTC.

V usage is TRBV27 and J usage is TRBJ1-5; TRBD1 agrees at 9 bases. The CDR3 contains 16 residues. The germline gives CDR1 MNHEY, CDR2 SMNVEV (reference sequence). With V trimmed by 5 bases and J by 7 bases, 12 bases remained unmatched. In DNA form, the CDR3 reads TGTGCCAGCAGTCCTACCCCACAGGGGGCAGGACAGCCCCAGCATTTT. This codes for CASSPTPQGAGQPQHF.

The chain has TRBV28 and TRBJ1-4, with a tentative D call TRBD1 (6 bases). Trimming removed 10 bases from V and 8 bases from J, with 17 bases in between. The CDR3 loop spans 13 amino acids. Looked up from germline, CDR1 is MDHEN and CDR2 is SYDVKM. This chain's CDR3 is CATLRAGDEKLFF. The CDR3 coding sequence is TGTGCCACCCTTCGCGCAGGGGACGAAAAACTGTTTTTT.

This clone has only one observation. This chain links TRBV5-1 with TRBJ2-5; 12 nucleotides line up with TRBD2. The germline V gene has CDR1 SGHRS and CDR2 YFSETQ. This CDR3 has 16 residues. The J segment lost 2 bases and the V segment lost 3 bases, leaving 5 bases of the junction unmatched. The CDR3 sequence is CASSWRLAGDQETQYF. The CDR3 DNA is TGCGCCAGCAGCTGGCGACTAGCGGGAGATCAAGAGACCCAGTACTTC.

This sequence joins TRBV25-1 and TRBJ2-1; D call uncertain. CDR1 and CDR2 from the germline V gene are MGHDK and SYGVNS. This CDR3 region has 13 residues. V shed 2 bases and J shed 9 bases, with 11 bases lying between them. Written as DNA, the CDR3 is TGTGCCAGCAGTGAAGCTAGGATTGGTGAGCAGTTCTTC. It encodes CASSEARIGEQFF. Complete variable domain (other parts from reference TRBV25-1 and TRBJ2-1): EADIYQTPRYLVIGTGKKITLECSQTMGHDKMYWYQQDPGMELHLIHYSYGVNSTEKGDLSSESTVSRIRTEHFPLTLESARPSHTSQYLCASSEARIGEQFFGPGTRLTVL.

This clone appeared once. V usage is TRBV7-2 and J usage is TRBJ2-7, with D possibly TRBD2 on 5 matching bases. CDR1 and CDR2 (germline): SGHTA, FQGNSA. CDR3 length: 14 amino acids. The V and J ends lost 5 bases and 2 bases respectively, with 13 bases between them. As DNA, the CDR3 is TGTGCCAGCAGCCTCCGGGGTGGGGCCTACGAGCAGTACTTC. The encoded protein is CASSLRGGAYEQYF.

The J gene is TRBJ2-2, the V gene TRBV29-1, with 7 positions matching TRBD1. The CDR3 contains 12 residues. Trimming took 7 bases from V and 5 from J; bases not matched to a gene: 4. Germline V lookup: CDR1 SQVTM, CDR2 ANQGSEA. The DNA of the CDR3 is TGCAGCGGAACACAGGGGACCGGGGAGCTGTTTTTT. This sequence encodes CSGTQGTGELFF.

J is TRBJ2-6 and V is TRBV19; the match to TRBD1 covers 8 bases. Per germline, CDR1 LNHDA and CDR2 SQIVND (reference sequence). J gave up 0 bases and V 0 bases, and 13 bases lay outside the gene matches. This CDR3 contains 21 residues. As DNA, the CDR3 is TGTGCCAGTAGTATAGAAGGCTGGCAGGGGGCCCCAAGCTCTGGGGCCAACGTCCTGACTTTC. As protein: CASSIEGWQGAPSSGANVLTF.

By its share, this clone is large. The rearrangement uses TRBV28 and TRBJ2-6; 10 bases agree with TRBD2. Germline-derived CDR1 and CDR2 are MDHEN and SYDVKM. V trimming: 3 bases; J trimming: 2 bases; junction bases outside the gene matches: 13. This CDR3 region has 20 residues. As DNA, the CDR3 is TGTGCCAGCAGTTTGTCCCTAGCGGGAGAAAGCTGGACTGGGGCCAACGTCCTGACTTTC. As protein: CASSLSLAGESWTGANVLTF. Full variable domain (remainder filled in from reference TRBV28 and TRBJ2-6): DVKVTQSSRYLVKRTGEKVFLECVQDMDHENMFWYRQDPGLGLRLIYFSYDVKMKEKGDIPEGYSVSREKKERFSLILESASTNQTSMYLCASSLSLAGESWTGANVLTFGAGSRLTVL.

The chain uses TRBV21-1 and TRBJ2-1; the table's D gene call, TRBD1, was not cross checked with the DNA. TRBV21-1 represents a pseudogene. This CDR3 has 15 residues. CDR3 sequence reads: CASSDRDRGRNEQFF. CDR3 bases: TGTGCCAGCAGCGACCGGGACAGGGGACGGAATGAGCAGTTCTTC.

This CDR3 reads CASCRGGTGNPRRESQETQYF. DNA for the CDR3: TGTGCCAGCTGTAGGGGGGGGACAGGGAACCCGCGGAGGGAGAGCCAAGAGACCCAGTACTTC. V usage is TRBV21-1 and J usage is TRBJ2-5; the table's TRBD1 call for D was not verified on the DNA. TRBV21-1 is reported as a pseudogene. The CDR3 sequence is 21 residues long.

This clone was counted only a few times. The CDR3 coding sequence is TGTGCCAGCAGCTTGGGGCCGACTAGCGGGAGTTTTGGAGATACGCAGTATTTT. This gives the protein CASSLGPTSGSFGDTQYF. V is TRBV5-4 and J is TRBJ2-3; TRBD2 matches 12 bases. The V segment lost 0 bases and the J segment 5 bases; nucleotides outside the gene matches: 10. This CDR3 region has 18 residues. Germline V gene lookup returns CDR1 SGHNT and CDR2 YYREEE (reference sequence).

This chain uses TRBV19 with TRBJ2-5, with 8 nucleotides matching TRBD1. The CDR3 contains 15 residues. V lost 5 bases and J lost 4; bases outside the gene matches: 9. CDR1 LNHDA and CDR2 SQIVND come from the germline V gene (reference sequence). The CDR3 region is CASSASTGVRETQYF. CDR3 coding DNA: TGTGCCAGTAGTGCCTCGACAGGGGTTCGAGAGACCCAGTACTTC.

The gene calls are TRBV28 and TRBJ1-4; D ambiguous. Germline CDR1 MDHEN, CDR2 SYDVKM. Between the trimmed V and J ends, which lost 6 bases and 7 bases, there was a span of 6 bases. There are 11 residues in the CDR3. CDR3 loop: CASRRGEKLFF. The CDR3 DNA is TGTGCCAGCAGGCGCGGTGAAAAACTGTTTTTT.

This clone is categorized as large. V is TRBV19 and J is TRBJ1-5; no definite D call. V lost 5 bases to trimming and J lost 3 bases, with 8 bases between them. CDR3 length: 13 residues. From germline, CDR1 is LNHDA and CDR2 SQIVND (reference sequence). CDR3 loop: CASSPGDNQPQHF. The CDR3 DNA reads TGTGCCAGTAGTCCCGGGGACAATCAGCCCCAGCATTTT.

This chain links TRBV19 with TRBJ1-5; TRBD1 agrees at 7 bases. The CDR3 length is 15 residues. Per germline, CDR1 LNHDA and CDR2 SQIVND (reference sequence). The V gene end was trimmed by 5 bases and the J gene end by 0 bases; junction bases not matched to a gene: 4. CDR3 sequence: CASSGGTVSNQPQHF. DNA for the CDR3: TGTGCCAGTAGTGGAGGGACAGTTAGCAATCAGCCCCAGCATTTT.